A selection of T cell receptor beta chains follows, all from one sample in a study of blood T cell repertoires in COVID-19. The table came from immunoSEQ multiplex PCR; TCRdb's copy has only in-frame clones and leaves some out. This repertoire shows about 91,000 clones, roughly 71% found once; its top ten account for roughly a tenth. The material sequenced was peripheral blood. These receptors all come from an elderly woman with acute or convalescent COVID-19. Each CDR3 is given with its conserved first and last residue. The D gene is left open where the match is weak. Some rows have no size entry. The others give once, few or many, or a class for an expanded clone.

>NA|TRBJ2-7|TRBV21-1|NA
TGTGCCAGCAGCAAAGGGAGGGAGGGCTTGGACTACGAGCAGTACTTC
CASSKGREGLDYEQYF
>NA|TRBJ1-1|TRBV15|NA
TGTGCCACCAGCAGAGGCGACAGGAGCACTGAAGCTTTCTTT
CATSRGDRSTEAFF
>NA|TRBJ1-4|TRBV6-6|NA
TGTGCCAGCAGTTTCAGTGAAAAACTGTTTTTT
CASSFSEKLFF
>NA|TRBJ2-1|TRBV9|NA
TGTGCCAGCAGCGTATCCGGGACTTCAGGTTACAATGAGCAGTTCTTC
CASSVSGTSGYNEQFF
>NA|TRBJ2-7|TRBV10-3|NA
TGTGCCATCAGGGGGGGGACAAGCTCCTACGAGCAGTACTTC
CAIRGGTSSYEQYF
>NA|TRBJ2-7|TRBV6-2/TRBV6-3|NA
TGTGCCAGCAGTGGAGGGTTCTCTCTGGAGCAGTACTTC
CASSGGFSLEQYF
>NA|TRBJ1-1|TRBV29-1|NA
TGCAGCGTTTTTAGCGGATTGAACACTGAAGCTTTCTTT
CSVFSGLNTEAFF
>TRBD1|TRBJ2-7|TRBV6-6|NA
TGTGCCAGCAGTCACGGGACAGGGGCGGCCGAGCAGTACTTC
CASSHGTGAAEQYF
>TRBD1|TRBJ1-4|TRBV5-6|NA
TGTGCCAGCAGCTTGCGGGACAGACAAAATGAAAAACTGTTTTTT
CASSLRDRQNEKLFF
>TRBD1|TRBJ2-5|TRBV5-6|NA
TGTGCCACCGCAGGGGGTCGGTGGGGGCAAGAGACCCAGTACTTC
CATAGGRWGQETQYF
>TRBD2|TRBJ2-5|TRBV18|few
TGTGCCAGCTCACTGACTAGCGCCCAAGAGACCCAGTACTTC
CASSLTSAQETQYF
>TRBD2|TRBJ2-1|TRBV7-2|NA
TGTGCCAGCAGCACAACCGGGACTAGCGGAGTCGAGCAGTTCTTC
CASSTTGTSGVEQFF
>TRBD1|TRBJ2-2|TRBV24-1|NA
TGTGCCACCAGTGCCAGACAGGGGGCCAGCACCGGGGAGCTGTTTTTT
CATSARQGASTGELFF
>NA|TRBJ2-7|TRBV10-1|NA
TGCGCCAGCAGTGAGTCAAACCCCCCCCCGACAGGCTCCAGATACTACGAGCAGTACTTC
CASSESNPPPTGSRYYEQYF
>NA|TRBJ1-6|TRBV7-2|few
TGTGCCACCTTGGACAGTCCTAATTCACCCCTCCACTTT
CATLDSPNSPLHF
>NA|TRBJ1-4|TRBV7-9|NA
TGTGCCAGCAGCTTAATGGGCACCACTAATGAAAAACTGTTTTTT
CASSLMGTTNEKLFF
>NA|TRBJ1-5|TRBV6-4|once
TGTGCCAGCAGTGAAACAGGGCGGGAGCCCCAGCATTTT
CASSETGREPQHF
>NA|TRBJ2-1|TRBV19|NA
TGTGCCAGTAGTATACGGGACTTCTCCTACAATGAGCAGTTCTTC
CASSIRDFSYNEQFF
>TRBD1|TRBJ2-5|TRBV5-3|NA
TGTGCCAGCCGTAGACAGGGGTGGGAGACCCAGTACTTC
CASRRQGWETQYF
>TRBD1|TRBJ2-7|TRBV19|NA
TGTGCCAGTAGTATGTCCCAGGGGGCAACATACGAGCAGTACTTC
CASSMSQGATYEQYF
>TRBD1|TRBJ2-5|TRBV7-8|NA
TGTGCCAGCAGCCCCAGGGACAGGGGCCAGACCCAGTACTTC
CASSPRDRGQTQYF
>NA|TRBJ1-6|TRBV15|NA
TGTGCCACCAGCTTTCAGGGCGATTCACCCCTCCACTTT
CATSFQGDSPLHF
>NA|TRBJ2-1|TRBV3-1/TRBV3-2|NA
TGTGCCAGCAGACAGGGGGGGGACAATGAGCAGTTCTTC
CASRQGGDNEQFF
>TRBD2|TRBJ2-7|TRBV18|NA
TGTGCCAGCTCACCCGAGTTGGGACTAGCGGGAGGTCGCGAGCAGTACTTC
CASSPELGLAGGREQYF
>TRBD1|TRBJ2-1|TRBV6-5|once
TGTGCCAGCAGTTCAGAGGGGACAGGGCGGAATGAGCAGTTCTTC
CASSSEGTGRNEQFF
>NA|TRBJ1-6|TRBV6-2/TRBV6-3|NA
TGTGCCAGCAGTAGGGGGTCCTATAATTCACCCCTCCACTTT
CASSRGSYNSPLHF
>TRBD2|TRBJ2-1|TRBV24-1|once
TGTGCCACCAGTGACCCCGGGACTAGCGGGAAACCTAATCACTACAATGAGCAGTTCTTC
CATSDPGTSGKPNHYNEQFF
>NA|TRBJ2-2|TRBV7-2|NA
TGTGCCAGCAGCTTAGGCGGGTCCGGGGAGCTGTTTTTT
CASSLGGSGELFF
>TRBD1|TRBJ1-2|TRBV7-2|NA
TGTGCCAGCAGCGGACAGGGCTGGGATGGCTACACCTTC
CASSGQGWDGYTF
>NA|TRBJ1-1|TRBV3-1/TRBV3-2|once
TGTGCCAGCAGCCGGCAGGTAATCTACACTGAAGCTTTCTTT
CASSRQVIYTEAFF
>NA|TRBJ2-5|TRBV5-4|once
TGTGCCAGCTCAAAACAGGCACTCCAAGAGACCCAGTACTTC
CASSKQALQETQYF
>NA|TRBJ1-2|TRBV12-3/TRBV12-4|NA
TGTGCCAGCAGTTTGGGGCGACGTTATGGCTACACCTTC
CASSLGRRYGYTF
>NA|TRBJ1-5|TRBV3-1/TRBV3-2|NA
TGTGCCAGCAGCCAAGCACAGGTTAGCAATCAGCCCCAGCATTTT
CASSQAQVSNQPQHF
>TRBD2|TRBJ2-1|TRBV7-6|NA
TGTGCCAGCAAGTCTCGGTTCGGGGGGGTCAATGAGCAGTTCTTC
CASKSRFGGVNEQFF
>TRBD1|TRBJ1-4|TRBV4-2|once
TGTGCCAGCAGCCAGGTGACAGGGAAGTATGAAAAACTGTTTTTT
CASSQVTGKYEKLFF
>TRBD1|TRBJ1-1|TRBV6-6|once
TGTGCCAGCAACCTACAGGGGGCCAACACTGAAGCTTTCTTT
CASNLQGANTEAFF
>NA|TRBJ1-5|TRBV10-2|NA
TGCGCCAGCAGTCACGGGGGGGATCAGCCCCAGCATTTT
CASSHGGDQPQHF
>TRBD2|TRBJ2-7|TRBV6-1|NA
TGTGCCAGCAGTGAGCTAGCGGGAGGGCCGGGCGAGCAGTACTTC
CASSELAGGPGEQYF
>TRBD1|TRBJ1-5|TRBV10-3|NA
TGTGCCATCAGGGGACAGGGAAACCAGCCCCAGCATTTT
CAIRGQGNQPQHF
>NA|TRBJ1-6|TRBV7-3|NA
TGTGCCAGCAGCTCCTCCCTCCACTTT
CASSSSLHF
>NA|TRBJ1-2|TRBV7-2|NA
TGTGCCAGCAGCCCAAACGGGGGACTCTATGGCTACACCTTC
CASSPNGGLYGYTF
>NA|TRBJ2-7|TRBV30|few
TGTGCCTGGAGTGTATCCGGGGGGCGGTGGGAGCAGTACTTC
CAWSVSGGRWEQYF
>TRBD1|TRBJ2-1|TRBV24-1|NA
TGTGCCACCAGTGATATCGGGACAGGGCCAGATGAGCAGTTCTTC
CATSDIGTGPDEQFF
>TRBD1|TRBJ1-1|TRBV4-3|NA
TGCGCCAGCAGCCAAGATCTGAGGACAGGGGGCCAGGTTGAAGCTTTCTTT
CASSQDLRTGGQVEAFF
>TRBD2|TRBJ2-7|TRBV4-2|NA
TGTGCCAGCAGCCAAGATATACTAGCGGGGCCCTACGAGCAGTACTTC
CASSQDILAGPYEQYF
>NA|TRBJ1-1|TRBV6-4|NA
TGTGCCAGCAGTCAGGGTCGCGACACTGAAGCTTTCTTT
CASSQGRDTEAFF
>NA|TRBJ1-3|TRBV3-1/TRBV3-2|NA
TGTGCCAGCAGCGCAACTCGGCAGCGGCGAAACACCATATATTTT
CASSATRQRRNTIYF
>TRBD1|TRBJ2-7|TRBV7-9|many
TGTGCCAGCAGCCGGACAGGGAAGGGGTACGAGCAGTACTTC
CASSRTGKGYEQYF